This entry features one T cell receptor (beta chain) sequence. Its antigen is not identified. This CDR3 region has 14 residues. Germline V gives CDR1 MNHEY, CDR2 SMNVEV (reference sequence). V was clipped by 5 bases and J by 2 bases; unmatched bases: 5. As for time point: pre-treatment sample, taken before nivolumab and TIL therapy. The data were obtained in a study of TIL therapy for anti-PD-1-resistant metastatic lung cancer. The overall study: Half of patients were current or former smokers. By whole-exome sequencing, median non-synonymous tumor mutation burden was roughly 1.4 mutations per megabase.

The libraries were made with immunoSEQ v3. Generated by immunoSEQ multiplex PCR, the TCRdb table keeps only in-frame clones and is missing some. The sample records fewer than 20,000 clones, 83% being singletons. Study results and limitations: Patients were highly selected, enriched for treatment-naive, never-smoker and oncogene-addicted cases. Infused TIL clonotypes partially replaced the baseline blood repertoire, then decayed over months.

This clonotype was sampled from a person aged 25-79 years with non-small cell lung cancer. This sample comprised blood, obtained at baseline. The chain joins TRBV27 to TRBJ1-2; 7 positions match TRBD1. CDR3 in DNA: TGTGCCAGCAGTAGAATACAGGGGAACTATGGCTACACCTTC. Translating it yields CASSRIQGNYGYTF.